The clone carrying this T cell receptor beta chain was seen a few times. The antigen remains unidentified. The data stem from a study of early T cells in non-severe SARS-CoV-2 infection. Individually, cDNA molecules had unique molecular identifiers attached to them. TCRdb recomputed calls from the 5' RACE reads with MiXCR, one row per CDR3 protein. The top ten hold around 1.8% of the sample, which has 60,000 or so distinct CDR3 sequences, roughly a tenth seen once. Study observations and caveats: The matching step, a VDJdb search, favored anti-spike CD8 responses and missed private and CD4 specificities.

The length of the CDR3 is 14 residues. Trimming removed 3 bases at V and 1 base at J, with 12 bases between. CDR1 is DFQATT and CDR2 is SNEGSKA in the germline V gene (reference sequence). The sequencing sample was made of whole blood. The chain couples TRBV20-1 to TRBJ2-5; weak D call: TRBD2 (5 bases). This receptor was obtained from an adult who was a healthcare worker with PCR-confirmed SARS-CoV-2 infection or an uninfected control (not recorded which). The CDR3: CSASWTPPQETQYF. In DNA form, the CDR3 reads TGCAGTGCTAGTTGGACTCCTCCCCAAGAGACCCAGTACTTC.